This T cell receptor (beta chain) originates from a study of T cell changes during pregnancy in multiple sclerosis. The CDR3 contains 13 residues. The V end was cut by 4 bases, the J end by 5 bases, with 13 bases between. The germline V gene has CDR1 SGHRS and CDR2 YFSETQ. Sequencing used immunoSEQ multiplex PCR; TCRdb keeps in-frame clones, though not all of them. The sample includes about 33,000 clones, approximately 91% of them seen just once. The chain employs TRBV5-1 and TRBJ2-7, with D possibly being TRBD2 (6 bases). Specimen: CD4+ T cells from peripheral blood mononuclear cells, collected in the third trimester of pregnancy. The source is a female donor in good health, enrolled as a control in a pregnancy study. CDR3 in DNA: TGCGCCAGCAGCAGCGTGGGGGGTAACGAGCAGTACTTC. It codes for CASSSVGGNEQYF.